This TCR beta chain came from a study of blood T cell repertoires in COVID-19. Study information: Both acute and convalescent COVID-19 samples were obtained from the United States, Italy and Spain.

The junction had 9 bases not matched to a gene; V was cut back by 1 base and J by 8 bases. The CDR3 contains 17 residues. Germline-derived CDR1 and CDR2 are SGHTA and FQGNSA. As processed by the authors: Reference gene primer amplification in the assay estimated nucleated cell counts. Sequenced by immunoSEQ multiplex PCR; TCRdb stores in-frame clones only, minus some. From that table come the V and J calls and clone size; the DNA was used to work out D and trimming. The sample lists 85,000 to 130,000 clones, 84% occurring once. The sequence derives from a man between 60 and 75 years old with acute or convalescent COVID-19. This chain connects TRBV7-2 to TRBJ1-4; 11 positions agree with TRBD1. The specimen sequenced was peripheral blood. CDR3 sequence: CASSLGTGGILQEKLFF. The CDR3 DNA reads as TGTGCCAGCAGCTTAGGGACAGGGGGCATCTTACAAGAAAAACTGTTTTTT.